This T cell receptor (beta chain) was retrieved from a study of cytomegalovirus exposure and HLA in healthy donors. Study-wide results and caveats: A later analysis found that most CMV-associated TCR beta chains appeared HLA-restricted. Later work found that TCR association rates differed between HLA loci; DRB1 had the most and HLA-C the fewest. Most observed TCR sequences were rare, whereas some public TCRs were detected in many donors.

Remarks on this clone: Its antigen is currently unknown.

Primers for the PCR totalled 60 Vbeta and 13 Jbeta. Libraries were prepared by immunoSEQ multiplex PCR; TCRdb keeps only in-frame clonotypes and omits some of them. This sample has some 160,000 clones, with approximately 85% found just once. This TCR was recovered from a man between 25 and 39 years old in good health and CMV-seropositive. Sequences were obtained from PBMCs.

CDR3 sequence: CATSGPGPRGTEAFF. CDR3 bases: TGTGCCACCTCCGGGCCCGGACCCAGGGGGACTGAAGCTTTCTTT. The chain is built from TRBV15 and TRBJ1-1, with 7 bases matching TRBD1. The CDR3 is made up of 15 amino acids. Losses at the gene ends were 8 bases for V and 5 bases for J; bases not matched to a gene: 14. The V gene's germline CDR1 is LNHNV and CDR2 YYDKDF (reference sequence).